These T cell receptor beta chains were read from a single sample in a study of T cell changes during pregnancy in multiple sclerosis. TCRdb keeps only in-frame clones here, not all; method: immunoSEQ multiplex PCR. This table holds 78,000 or so clones, roughly 94% found once. The specimen was peripheral blood, collected before pregnancy. Receptors were obtained from a female donor with multiple sclerosis, enrolled in a pregnancy study. Each CDR3 is given with its conserved first and last residue. The D gene is left open where the match is weak. Rows may omit the clone size; those that give it use once, few, many or a size class.

v_gene	d_gene	abundance	j_gene	CDR3aa	CDR3nt
TRBV7-2	TRBD1	NA	TRBJ1-5	CASSLRTGDNQPQHF	TGTGCCAGCAGCCTACGGACAGGGGACAATCAGCCCCAGCATTTT
TRBV30	NA	NA	TRBJ1-1	CAWSQDSLTRNTEAFF	TGTGCCTGGAGTCAGGATTCGCTCACAAGGAACACTGAAGCTTTCTTT
TRBV27	TRBD1	NA	TRBJ2-7	CASTRDRPYEQYF	TGTGCCAGTACCCGGGACAGACCCTACGAGCAGTACTTC
TRBV27	NA	NA	TRBJ1-1	CASSLSGGNTEAFF	TGTGCCAGCAGTTTAAGCGGAGGGAACACTGAAGCTTTCTTT
TRBV5-1	NA	NA	TRBJ2-3	CASARSSPTDTQYF	TGCGCCAGCGCCCGGTCGTCACCCACAGATACGCAGTATTTT
TRBV28	TRBD1	few	TRBJ1-2	CASENHNGQGSYTF	TGTGCCAGCGAAAATCACAACGGACAGGGGAGCTACACCTTC
TRBV19	TRBD1	NA	TRBJ2-1	CASTGAGRENEQFF	TGTGCCAGCACAGGGGCGGGTAGAGAAAATGAGCAGTTCTTC
TRBV28	NA	NA	TRBJ1-5	CASRPNSGSNQPQHF	TGTGCCAGCAGGCCTAATTCGGGAAGCAATCAGCCCCAGCATTTT
TRBV6-6	TRBD1	NA	TRBJ1-2	CASSYGTADYGYTF	TGTGCCAGCAGTTACGGGACAGCTGACTATGGCTACACCTTC
TRBV7-8	TRBD2	few	TRBJ2-2	CASRMRGLAGKPGELFF	TGTGCCAGCAGGATGCGGGGGCTAGCGGGAAAGCCCGGGGAGCTGTTTTTT
TRBV5-8	NA	once	TRBJ1-2	CASSPDRGYGYTF	TGTGCCAGCAGCCCCGACCGGGGCTATGGCTACACCTTC
TRBV7-9	TRBD2	NA	TRBJ2-1	CAREKVGLAGGSSYNEQFF	TGTGCCAGAGAAAAGGTGGGACTAGCGGGAGGGAGCTCCTACAATGAGCAGTTCTTC
TRBV7-9	NA	NA	TRBJ2-7	CASSTGTRVYEQYF	TGTGCCAGCAGCACCGGGACAAGAGTCTACGAGCAGTACTTC
TRBV7-2	NA	NA	TRBJ2-7	CASSFPVSEQYF	TGTGCCAGCAGCTTCCCAGTCTCCGAGCAGTACTTC
TRBV6-6	TRBD2	few	TRBJ2-1	CASSSYSGKVNEQFF	TGTGCCAGCAGCTCGTATAGCGGGAAGGTCAATGAGCAGTTCTTC
TRBV19	NA	few	TRBJ2-3	CASSPWTTSTDTQYF	TGTGCCAGTAGCCCCTGGACAACTAGCACAGATACGCAGTATTTT
TRBV5-6	NA	NA	TRBJ2-7	CASSSDGARRPPTYEQYF	TGTGCCAGCAGCTCGGATGGGGCTAGACGTCCCCCAACCTACGAGCAGTACTTC
TRBV28	NA	NA	TRBJ1-3	CASSPAGSGNTIYF	TGTGCCAGCAGTCCTGCAGGGTCTGGAAACACCATATATTTT
TRBV7-8	TRBD1	NA	TRBJ2-7	CASSPPGTGNQYEQYF	TGTGCCAGCAGCCCCCCCGGGACAGGGAACCAGTACGAGCAGTACTTC
TRBV7-9	TRBD1	NA	TRBJ2-1	CASSLEGDRAEQFF	TGTGCCAGCAGCTTAGAGGGGGACAGGGCTGAGCAGTTCTTC
TRBV28	NA	NA	TRBJ2-7	CASSLIGGEQYF	TGTGCCAGCAGTTTAATAGGGGGCGAGCAGTACTTC
TRBV6-5	NA	NA	TRBJ1-1	CASSYSGEDTEAFF	TGTGCCAGCAGTTACTCCGGGGAGGACACTGAAGCTTTCTTT
TRBV4-1	NA	NA	TRBJ2-1	CASSEWENRDEQFF	TGCGCCAGCAGCGAGTGGGAGAACAGGGACGAGCAGTTCTTC
TRBV25-1	NA	NA	TRBJ2-6	CASRTGANVLTF	TGTGCCAGCAGGACAGGGGCCAACGTCCTGACTTTC
TRBV5-1	NA	NA	TRBJ2-1	CASSPGESYNEQFF	TGCGCCAGCAGTCCAGGGGAATCCTACAATGAGCAGTTCTTC
TRBV15	TRBD2	NA	TRBJ2-3	CATSRKREGSTDTQYF	TGTGCCACCAGCAGAAAGCGGGAGGGGAGCACAGATACGCAGTATTTT
TRBV10-3	TRBD1	NA	TRBJ2-7	CAISHAKDRVGYEQYF	TGTGCCATCAGCCATGCAAAGGACAGGGTAGGTTACGAGCAGTACTTC
TRBV21-1	NA	NA	TRBJ2-7	CASSRQDRAPYEQYF	TGTGCCAGCAGCAGACAAGACAGGGCACCCTACGAGCAGTACTTC
TRBV28	TRBD2	NA	TRBJ2-1	CASSSPSAGGPKEQFF	TGTGCCAGCAGTTCGCCGTCGGCGGGAGGGCCGAAGGAGCAGTTCTTC
TRBV6-1	NA	NA	TRBJ2-7	CASSEATNSYEQYF	TGTGCCAGCAGTGAAGCAACAAACTCCTACGAGCAGTACTTC
TRBV6-6	NA	NA	TRBJ2-3	CASRLSQGTDTQYF	TGTGCCAGCAGACTTTCACAGGGTACAGATACGCAGTATTTT
TRBV14	NA	NA	TRBJ2-2	CASSQARGGELFF	TGTGCCAGCAGCCAAGCTCGGGGCGGGGAGCTGTTTTTT
TRBV19	TRBD1	NA	TRBJ2-7	CASSTSGTGGSYEQYF	TGTGCCAGTAGTACCTCGGGGACAGGGGGCTCCTACGAGCAGTACTTC
TRBV27	NA	NA	TRBJ2-1	CATSAGYPYNEQFF	TGTGCCACCTCGGCGGGATACCCCTACAATGAGCAGTTCTTC
TRBV28	TRBD1	NA	TRBJ1-1	CASSLGTGWVNTEAFF	TGTGCCAGCAGCCTAGGGACAGGATGGGTTAACACTGAAGCTTTCTTT
TRBV5-4	NA	NA	TRBJ1-2	CASSLNSNYGYTF	TGTGCCAGCAGTCTTAACAGCAACTATGGCTACACCTTC
TRBV19	TRBD2	NA	TRBJ2-1	CASRRREGYNEQFF	TGTGCCAGTAGAAGGCGGGAGGGTTACAATGAGCAGTTCTTC
TRBV19	TRBD2	NA	TRBJ2-3	CASSSQGLAGGAVTQYF	TGTGCCAGTAGTTCCCAAGGACTAGCGGGAGGAGCGGTTACGCAGTATTTT
TRBV11-3	TRBD1	NA	TRBJ2-1	CASSVGQGPGNEQFF	TGTGCCAGCAGCGTAGGACAGGGACCGGGCAATGAGCAGTTCTTC
TRBV7-9	NA	NA	TRBJ2-7	CASSSTGIEQYF	TGTGCCAGCAGCTCTACAGGAATAGAGCAGTACTTC
TRBV5-6	TRBD1	NA	TRBJ2-7	CASSSGQGYEQYF	TGTGCCAGCAGCTCCGGACAGGGCTACGAGCAGTACTTC
TRBV2	NA	once	TRBJ1-1	CASSERGKNTEAFF	TGTGCCAGCAGTGAGCGGGGTAAGAACACTGAAGCTTTCTTT
TRBV28	TRBD1	NA	TRBJ1-5	CASSFGTDQPQHF	TGTGCCAGCAGTTTCGGGACAGATCAGCCCCAGCATTTT
TRBV5-4	NA	NA	TRBJ2-2	CASSLDSGNTGELFF	TGTGCCAGCAGCTTGGACTCAGGAAACACCGGGGAGCTGTTTTTT
TRBV5-1	NA	NA	TRBJ2-6	CASSPRGGANVLTF	TGCGCCAGCAGCCCTAGGGGTGGGGCCAACGTCCTGACTTTC
TRBV7-2	TRBD1	NA	TRBJ1-5	CASSLVAGLGTGGQPQHF	TGTGCCAGCAGCTTAGTGGCTGGGTTGGGGACAGGGGGACAGCCCCAGCATTTT
TRBV11-2	TRBD2	NA	TRBJ2-1	CASSPFLAGDYNEQFF	TGTGCCAGCAGCCCTTTTCTAGCGGGGGACTACAATGAGCAGTTCTTC
TRBV21-1	NA	NA	TRBJ2-1	CASSTEYPAGEQFF	TGTGCCAGCAGCACGGAGTACCCAGCGGGTGAGCAGTTCTTC
TRBV29-1	TRBD1	NA	TRBJ1-1	CSVDDRAGGNTEAFF	TGCAGCGTTGATGACAGGGCGGGGGGGAACACTGAAGCTTTCTTT
TRBV5-1	TRBD1	NA	TRBJ2-1	CASSPRQGTGGRQYFF	TGCGCCAGCAGCCCCCGTCAGGGGACAGGAGGGAGGCAATACTTCTTC
TRBV5-6	NA	NA	TRBJ2-2	CASSGRSGELFF	TGTGCCAGCAGCGGGAGATCCGGGGAGCTGTTTTTT
TRBV6-5	TRBD2	NA	TRBJ2-2	CASSYELAGVTGELFF	TGTGCCAGCAGTTACGAACTAGCGGGAGTCACCGGGGAGCTGTTTTTT
TRBV13	TRBD2	NA	TRBJ2-3	CASSSSGIADTQYF	TGTGCCAGCAGCAGTAGCGGGATCGCGGATACGCAGTATTTT
TRBV27	TRBD1	NA	TRBJ2-3	CASSSRTGGVTDTQYF	TGTGCCAGCAGTTCTCGGACAGGGGGCGTAACAGATACGCAGTATTTT